This T cell receptor (beta chain) stems from a study of T cell changes during pregnancy in multiple sclerosis (dated by TCRdb to about 2019). Turning to the overall study: Changes in the T cell repertoire over the course of pregnancy were examined in this study in women with multiple sclerosis.

This clone occurred once. The antigen this receptor binds is unknown. There are no base qualities to consult, and no much larger clone falls within one base. Receptor libraries were prepared by the immunoSEQ multiplex PCR assay. TCRdb holds this immuneACCESS table with in-frame rearrangements only. Some clones are missing; in checked studies, unresolved V genes explain under half, and the rest has no known cause. The sample table records about 36,000 clones; around 92% of these occur just once. The ten largest make up 0.47% of the sample. The CDR3, from cysteine to phenylalanine, totals 15 residues. Only CDR3 DNA is held: 45 bases, read in frame from base 1. The trim is 0 bases for V and 10 bases for J, with a gap of 13 bases between the germline ends. According to the germline V gene, CDR1 reads MDHEN and CDR2 reads SYDVKM.

The V gene is TRBV28 and the J gene is TRBJ1-6; D gene: possibly TRBD1, on 6 matching bases. The origin of this receptor is a female donor in good health, enrolled as a control in a pregnancy study. This specimen was CD4+ T cells from peripheral blood mononuclear cells, taken in the second trimester of pregnancy. The CDR3 has the sequence CASSLWRQVTSPLHF. The DNA is TGTGCCAGCAGTTTATGGAGACAGGTCACGTCACCCCTCCACTTT.